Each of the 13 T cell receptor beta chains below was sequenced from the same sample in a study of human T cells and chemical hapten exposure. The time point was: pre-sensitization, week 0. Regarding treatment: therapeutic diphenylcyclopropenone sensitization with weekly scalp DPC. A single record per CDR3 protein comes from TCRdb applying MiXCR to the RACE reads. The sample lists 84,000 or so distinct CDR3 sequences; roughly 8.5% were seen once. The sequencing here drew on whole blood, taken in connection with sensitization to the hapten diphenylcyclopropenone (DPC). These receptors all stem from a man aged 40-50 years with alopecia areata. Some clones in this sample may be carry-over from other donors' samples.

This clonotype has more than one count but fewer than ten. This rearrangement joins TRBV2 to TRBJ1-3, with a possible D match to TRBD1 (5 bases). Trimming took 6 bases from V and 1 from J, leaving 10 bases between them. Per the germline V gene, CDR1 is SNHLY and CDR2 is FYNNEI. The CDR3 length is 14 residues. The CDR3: CASSIGGSGNTIYF. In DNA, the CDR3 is TGTGCCAGCAGCATCGGGGGGTCTGGAAACACCATATATTTT.

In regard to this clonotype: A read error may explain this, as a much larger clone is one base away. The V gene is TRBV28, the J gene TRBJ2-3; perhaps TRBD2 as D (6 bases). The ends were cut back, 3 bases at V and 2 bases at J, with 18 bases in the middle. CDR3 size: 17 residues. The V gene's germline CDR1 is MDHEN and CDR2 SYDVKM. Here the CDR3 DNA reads TGTGCCAGCAGTTTGAGTCGGCTAGCGAACCCCACAGATACGCAGTATTTT. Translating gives CASSLSRLANPTDTQYF.

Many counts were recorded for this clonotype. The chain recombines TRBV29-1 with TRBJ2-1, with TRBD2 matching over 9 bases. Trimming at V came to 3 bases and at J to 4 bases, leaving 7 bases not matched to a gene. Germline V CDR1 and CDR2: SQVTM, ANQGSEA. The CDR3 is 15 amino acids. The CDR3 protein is CSVDPGLAGYNEQFF. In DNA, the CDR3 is TGCAGCGTTGATCCTGGTCTAGCGGGATACAATGAGCAGTTCTTC.

The CDR3 loop is CASRNVGTDTQYF. The CDR3 bases are TGTGCCAGCAGGAACGTAGGGACAGATACGCAGTATTTT. The chain couples TRBV6-1 to TRBJ2-3, with D unresolved. V lost 6 bases to trimming and J lost 3 bases, with 10 bases between them. Per the germline V gene, CDR1 is MNHNS and CDR2 is SASEGT. This CDR3 region has 13 residues.

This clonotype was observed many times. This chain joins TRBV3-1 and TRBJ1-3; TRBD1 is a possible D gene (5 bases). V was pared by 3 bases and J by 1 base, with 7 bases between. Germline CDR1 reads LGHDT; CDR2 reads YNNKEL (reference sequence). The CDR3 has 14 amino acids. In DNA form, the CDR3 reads TGTGCCAGCAGCCAGGGGGTATCTGGAAACACCATATATTTT. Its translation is CASSQGVSGNTIYF.

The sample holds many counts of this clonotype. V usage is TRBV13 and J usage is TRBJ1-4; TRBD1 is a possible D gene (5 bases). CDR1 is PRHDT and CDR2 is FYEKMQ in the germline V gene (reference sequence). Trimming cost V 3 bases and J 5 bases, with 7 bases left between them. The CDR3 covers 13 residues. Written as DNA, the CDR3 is TGTGCCAGCAGCTTGACAGAGAATGAAAAACTGTTTTTT. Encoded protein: CASSLTENEKLFF.

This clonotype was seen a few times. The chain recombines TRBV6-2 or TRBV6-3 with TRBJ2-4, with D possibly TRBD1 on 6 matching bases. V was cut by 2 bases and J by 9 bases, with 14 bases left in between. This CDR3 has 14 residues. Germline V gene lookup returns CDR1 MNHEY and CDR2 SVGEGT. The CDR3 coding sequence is TGTGCCAGCAGTTACCAGGGGATAGTCGGCATTCAGTACTTC. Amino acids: CASSYQGIVGIQYF.

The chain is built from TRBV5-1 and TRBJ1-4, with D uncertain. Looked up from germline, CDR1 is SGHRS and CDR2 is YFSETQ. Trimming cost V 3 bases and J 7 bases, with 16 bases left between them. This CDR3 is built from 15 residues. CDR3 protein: CASSYLAEPSEKLFF. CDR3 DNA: TGCGCCAGCAGCTACCTAGCGGAACCGAGTGAAAAACTGTTTTTT.

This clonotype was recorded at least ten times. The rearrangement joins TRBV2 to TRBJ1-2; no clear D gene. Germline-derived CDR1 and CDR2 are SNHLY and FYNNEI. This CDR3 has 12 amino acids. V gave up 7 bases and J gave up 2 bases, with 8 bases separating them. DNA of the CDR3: TGTGCCAGCAAGTACTTAAACTATGGCTACACCTTC. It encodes CASKYLNYGYTF.

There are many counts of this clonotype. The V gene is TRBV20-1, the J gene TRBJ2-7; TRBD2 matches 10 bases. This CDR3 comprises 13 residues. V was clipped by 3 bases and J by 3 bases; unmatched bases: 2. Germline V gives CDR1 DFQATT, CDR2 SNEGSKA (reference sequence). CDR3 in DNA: TGCAGTGCTAGGTCTAGCGGGAGCTACGAGCAGTACGTC. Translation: CSARSSGSYEQYV.

CDR3: CASSQGHQDSFFNYGYTF. In DNA form, the CDR3 reads TGCGCCAGCAGCCAAGGACACCAGGACAGCTTCTTCAACTATGGCTACACCTTC. V gene TRBV4-1 combines with J gene TRBJ1-2, with D perhaps TRBD1 (6 bases). V was clipped by 1 base and J by 2 bases, with 20 bases between them. CDR3 length: 18 residues. Per germline, CDR1 MGHRA and CDR2 YSYEKL.

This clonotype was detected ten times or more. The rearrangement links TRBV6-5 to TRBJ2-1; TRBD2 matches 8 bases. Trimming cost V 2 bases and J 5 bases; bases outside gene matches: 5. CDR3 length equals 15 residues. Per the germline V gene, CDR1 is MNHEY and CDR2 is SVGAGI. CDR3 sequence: CASSYTTGLDNEQFF. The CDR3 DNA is TGTGCCAGCAGTTACACTACGGGACTAGACAATGAGCAGTTCTTC.

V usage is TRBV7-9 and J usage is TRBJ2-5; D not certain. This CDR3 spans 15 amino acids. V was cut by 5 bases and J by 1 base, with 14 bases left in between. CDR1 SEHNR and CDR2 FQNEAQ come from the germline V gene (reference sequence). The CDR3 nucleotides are TGTGCCAGCAGCCATTCACCTTGGGGCCAAGAGACCCAGTACTTC. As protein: CASSHSPWGQETQYF.